Listed below are T cell receptor beta chains from one sample, sequenced in a study of OX40 agonist ivuxolimab in advanced cancers. Assay used: immunoSEQ multiplex PCR; TCRdb lists only in-frame clones, some missing. The sample carries around 25,000 clones, approximately 85% recorded once. Material: CD4+ or CD8+ T cells sorted from blood, obtained in a trial of the OX40 agonist ivuxolimab. The origin of the receptors is an adult with an advanced solid tumor such as melanoma, head and neck, liver or kidney cancer. The CDR3 runs from the conserved cysteine through the conserved F or W. The D gene is left open where the match is weak. The size field is filled for only some rows; it gives once, few, many or a size class.

clone size,V gene,J gene,CDR3 length,D gene,CDR3 DNA,CDR3 protein
NA,TRBV7-3,TRBJ2-5,13,NA,TGTGCCAGCAGCTTAGGTGGACTCGAGACCCAGTACTTC,CASSLGGLETQYF
once,TRBV5-8,TRBJ2-5,12,NA,TGTGCCAGCAGCTTCACACCAGAGACCCAGTACTTC,CASSFTPETQYF
NA,TRBV2,TRBJ2-7,15,TRBD1,TGTGCCAGCAAAGTGAGGACAGGGTCACCCTACGAGCAGTACTTC,CASKVRTGSPYEQYF
NA,TRBV6-5,TRBJ2-5,12,NA,TGTGCCAGCGCGTCGAGGGGAGAGACCCAGTACTTC,CASASRGETQYF
NA,TRBV5-1,TRBJ1-2,15,TRBD1,TGCGCCAGCAGCCGGGACAGGGAACCTACCTATGGCTACACCTTC,CASSRDREPTYGYTF
NA,TRBV29-1,TRBJ1-2,14,NA,TGCAGCGTTTATGGACAGCACCTGGGCTATGGCTACACCTTC,CSVYGQHLGYGYTF
NA,TRBV5-1,TRBJ1-1,16,NA,TGCGCCAGCAGCTTGGATTCTGAGCTCATGGGGGCTGAAGCTTTCTTT,CASSLDSELMGAEAFF
NA,TRBV11-3,TRBJ2-7,12,NA,TGTGCCCCTTCCCGGGGTGCGGGCGAGCAGTACTTC,CAPSRGAGEQYF
NA,TRBV7-9,TRBJ2-3,14,NA,TGTGCCAGCAGCTGGGAGCGACTCACAGATACGCAGTATTTT,CASSWERLTDTQYF
NA,TRBV5-1,TRBJ2-3,14,NA,TGCGCCAGCAGCTTGTCCCAGGCTGGAGATACGCAGTATTTT,CASSLSQAGDTQYF
NA,TRBV18,TRBJ1-2,14,TRBD1,TGTGCCAGCTCACAAACAGGGGAACTCTATGGCTACACCTTC,CASSQTGELYGYTF
NA,TRBV27,TRBJ1-1,13,NA,TGTGCCAGCAGTCGAAGAAAATCACCTGAAGCTTTCTTT,CASSRRKSPEAFF
NA,TRBV6-5,TRBJ2-1,14,NA,TGTGCCAGCAGCGTTACGTATGACGGACCCGTACAGTTCTTC,CASSVTYDGPVQFF
NA,TRBV2,TRBJ1-6,13,NA,TGTGCCAGCAGCGGGGACTATAATTCACCCCTCCACTTT,CASSGDYNSPLHF
NA,TRBV9,TRBJ2-5,16,TRBD1,TGTGCCAGCAGCGACCGAACGGACAGGGTCCAAGAGACCCAGTACTTC,CASSDRTDRVQETQYF
few,TRBV7-8,TRBJ2-1,13,NA,TGTGCCAGCAGCTATACACAGGGAAATGAGCAGTTCTTC,CASSYTQGNEQFF
NA,TRBV9,TRBJ1-1,16,TRBD1,TGTGCCAGCAGCGTAGCTACGGGACAGGCGAACACTGAAGCTTTCTTT,CASSVATGQANTEAFF
NA,TRBV18,TRBJ1-1,14,NA,TGTGCCAGCTCCCGACAGGTCGGGAACACTGAAGCTTTCTTT,CASSRQVGNTEAFF
NA,TRBV4-1,TRBJ2-5,14,NA,TGCGCCAGCAGCCTACAGGGGGGGGGCGAGACCCAGTACTTC,CASSLQGGGETQYF
NA,TRBV18,TRBJ2-3,21,NA,TGTGCCAGCTCACCAAAGGGGGTCCGGGGCGTTTTCGAACAAAGCACAGATACGCAGTATTTT,CASSPKGVRGVFEQSTDTQYF
NA,TRBV10-3,TRBJ2-5,15,NA,TGTGCCATCAGTGAGGCAGGGACACCTCGGGAGACCCAGTACTTC,CAISEAGTPRETQYF
NA,TRBV7-8,TRBJ1-1,12,NA,TGTGCCAGCAGCTCATCAGGAGTTGAAGCTTTCTTT,CASSSSGVEAFF
few,TRBV7-6,TRBJ2-7,13,NA,TGTGCCAGCAGCTTAGGAGACACCTACGAGCAGTACTTC,CASSLGDTYEQYF
NA,TRBV6-5,TRBJ1-2,15,NA,TGTGCCAGCAGTTCGTCCACGACTCGAAACGGGGGCTACACCTTC,CASSSSTTRNGGYTF
NA,TRBV5-1,TRBJ2-5,16,TRBD2,TGCGCCAGCAGCAGAATGCGGCCTAGCGGTGGGGAGACCCAGTACTTC,CASSRMRPSGGETQYF
few,TRBV5-1,TRBJ2-3,14,TRBD2,TGCGCCAGCAGCTCTGGGACTAGCATAGATACGCAGTATTTT,CASSSGTSIDTQYF
NA,TRBV7-6,TRBJ2-3,18,TRBD2,TGTGCCAGCAGCTTAGGCCCTATAGCGGGGGGGGCCACAGATACGCAGTATTTT,CASSLGPIAGGATDTQYF
NA,TRBV23-1,TRBJ1-1,16,TRBD1,TGCGCCAGCAGTCGAGTCCGTGAGGGGGCGCGGACTGAAGCTTTCTTT,CASSRVREGARTEAFF
once,TRBV7-2,TRBJ1-5,16,NA,TGTGCCAGCAGCTTAGTCGGGGAAGGTGGCAATCAGCCCCAGCATTTT,CASSLVGEGGNQPQHF
once,TRBV6-5,TRBJ2-1,15,NA,TGTGCCAGCAGTCGGACAGGGACTAGCCTCTATGAGCAGTTCTTC,CASSRTGTSLYEQFF
NA,TRBV4-1,TRBJ2-3,15,TRBD2,TGCGCCAGCAGCCAAGATGGCGGGAGGGGAGATACGCAGTATTTT,CASSQDGGRGDTQYF
NA,TRBV5-1,TRBJ1-4,14,NA,TGCGCCAGCAGCCCTGGGGACGTTCGTGAAAAACTGTTTTTT,CASSPGDVREKLFF
NA,TRBV11-2,TRBJ1-3,16,NA,TGTGCCAGCAGTGCGAGACAGGTTAACTCTGGAAACACCATATATTTT,CASSARQVNSGNTIYF
NA,TRBV7-2,TRBJ1-1,15,NA,TGTGCCAGCAGCTTGGGCCTGAGGGGAGGCACTGAAGCTTTCTTT,CASSLGLRGGTEAFF
NA,TRBV19,TRBJ1-4,14,NA,TGTGCCAGTAGTATTCGGGGGGCGGCTGAAAAACTGTTTTTT,CASSIRGAAEKLFF
NA,TRBV5-4,TRBJ1-6,14,NA,TGTGCCAGCAGCAATACGGGGCACTATTCACCCCTCCACTTT,CASSNTGHYSPLHF
NA,TRBV7-3,TRBJ2-3,13,NA,TGTGCCAGCAGCTTAACGAGGAGAGATACGCAGTATTTT,CASSLTRRDTQYF
NA,TRBV30,TRBJ1-5,15,TRBD1,TGTGCCTGGAGCATACAGGGGCAGGGAAATCAGCCCCAGCATTTT,CAWSIQGQGNQPQHF
NA,TRBV5-6,TRBJ2-7,13,NA,TGTGCCAGCAGCTTACGAGGGGTATACGAGCAGTACTTC,CASSLRGVYEQYF
NA,TRBV21-1,TRBJ1-5,13,NA,TGTGCCAGCAGCGGGACAGGTCATCAGCCCCAGCATTTT,CASSGTGHQPQHF
NA,TRBV2,TRBJ2-7,14,NA,TGTGCCAGCAGGCGCGAACAGGGCGGCTACGAGCAGTACTTC,CASRREQGGYEQYF
once,TRBV11-3,TRBJ1-4,15,TRBD1,TGTGCCAGCAGCTCACACGGGACAGAGAATGAAAAACTGTTTTTT,CASSSHGTENEKLFF
NA,TRBV7-7,TRBJ2-1,16,TRBD2,TGTGCTAGCAGCCATGGGTCTAGCGGGGGGACTAGTGAGCAGTTCTTC,CASSHGSSGGTSEQFF
NA,TRBV4-3,TRBJ2-1,16,NA,TGCGCCAGCAGCCAAGATTCACAGATCGTCTACAATGAGCAGTTCTTC,CASSQDSQIVYNEQFF
NA,TRBV29-1,TRBJ2-7,14,TRBD1,TGCAGCGTTGATTTGACAGGGGGCTCCTACGAGCAGTACTTC,CSVDLTGGSYEQYF
NA,TRBV2,TRBJ2-7,15,TRBD1,TGTGCCAGCAGGATACAGGGGGCTGTTTCCTACGAGCAGTACTTC,CASRIQGAVSYEQYF
NA,TRBV4-2,TRBJ2-3,15,TRBD2,TGTGCCAGCAGCCAGACTAGCGGGAGCCCAGATACGCAGTATTTT,CASSQTSGSPDTQYF
NA,TRBV27,TRBJ2-7,14,NA,TGTGCCAGCAGTTTCCGGACAGTGGGCTACGAGCAGTACTTC,CASSFRTVGYEQYF
once,TRBV4-1,TRBJ1-3,16,NA,TGCGCCAGCAGCCAAGATCCCACAGTCTCTGGAAACACCATATATTTT,CASSQDPTVSGNTIYF
once,TRBV19,TRBJ1-4,16,TRBD1,TGTGCCAGTAGGGACGGGACAGGGGGGATTCGTGAAAAACTGTTTTTT,CASRDGTGGIREKLFF
NA,TRBV5-1,TRBJ2-5,15,TRBD2,TGCGCCAGCAGCTTGGCCCGGGGGGACCAAGAGACCCAGTACTTC,CASSLARGDQETQYF
large,TRBV7-9,TRBJ2-3,15,NA,TGTGCCAGCAGCTTATCTGCTAACCCCACAGATACGCAGTATTTT,CASSLSANPTDTQYF
NA,TRBV7-2,TRBJ1-2,13,NA,TGTGCCAGCAGCTTTGGCAAAAACTATGGCTACACCTTC,CASSFGKNYGYTF
NA,TRBV7-2,TRBJ2-6,15,NA,TGCGCCAGCAGCCAACAGAGCTCTGGGGCCAACGTCCTGACTTTC,CASSQQSSGANVLTF
NA,TRBV5-4,TRBJ2-3,11,NA,TGTGCCAGCTTTATGGGGGATACGCAGTATTTT,CASFMGDTQYF
NA,TRBV5-1,TRBJ2-5,13,NA,NA,CASSFGPGETQYF
NA,TRBV5-8,TRBJ2-4,15,NA,TGTGCCAGCAGCTTGAGTGGAGGGCTGGGAAACATTCAGTACTTC,CASSLSGGLGNIQYF
once,TRBV6-6,TRBJ2-7,14,NA,TGTGCCAGCAGTCGCCCGGGACGCCGCTACGAGCAGTACTTC,CASSRPGRRYEQYF
NA,TRBV6-5,TRBJ2-7,15,TRBD1,TGTGCCAGCAGTACCGGGACAGCCAACTCCTACGAGCAGTACTTC,CASSTGTANSYEQYF